This T cell receptor beta chain stems from a study of beta chain features in type 1 diabetes. General observations from the study: Insertion counts at VDJ junctions were lower in type 1 diabetes patients, who also showed more deletions there. Patients' naive, central memory and Treg TCRB repertoires seemed closer to one another than those of healthy donors. Whether HLA type affects TCRB rearrangement stayed undetermined in the present work.

This clone was seen a handful of times. Its target is not known. The CDR3 runs to 15 residues. CDR1 and CDR2 (germline): MGHRA, YSYEKL. V gave up 4 bases and J gave up 3 bases; unmatched junction bases: 6. The authors reverse transcribed all of the isolated RNA, so sequencing captured expressed TCRB transcripts. Here immunoSEQ multiplex PCR was the method, and the copy in TCRdb shows in-frame clones only, minus some. The sample lists hundreds of thousands of clones, 14% occurring once. This receptor was obtained from a man younger than 45 in good health. V usage is TRBV4-1 and J usage is TRBJ2-5; 9 bases match TRBD2. Sequencing was carried out using central memory CD4+ T cells from blood. CDR3 bases: TGCGCCAGCAGCCCAGGGAGCGGGAGGAAAGAGACCCAGTACTTC. This translates into CASSPGSGRKETQYF.